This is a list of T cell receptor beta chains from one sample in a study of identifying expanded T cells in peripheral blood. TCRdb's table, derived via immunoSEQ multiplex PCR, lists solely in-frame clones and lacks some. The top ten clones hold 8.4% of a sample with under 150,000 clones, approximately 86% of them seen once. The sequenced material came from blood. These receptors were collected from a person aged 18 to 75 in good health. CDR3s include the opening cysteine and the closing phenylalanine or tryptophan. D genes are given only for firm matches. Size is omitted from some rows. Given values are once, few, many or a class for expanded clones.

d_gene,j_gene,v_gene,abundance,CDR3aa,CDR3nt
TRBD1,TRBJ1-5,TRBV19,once,CASSVQGAENQPQHF,TGTGCCAGTAGCGTACAGGGGGCAGAAAATCAGCCCCAGCATTTT
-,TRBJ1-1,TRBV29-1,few,CSVVGGTFNTEAFF,TGCAGCGTTGTAGGCGGGACGTTTAACACTGAAGCTTTCTTT
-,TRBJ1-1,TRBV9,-,CASSVGNGAWGTEAFF,TGTGCCAGCAGCGTAGGGAATGGGGCATGGGGCACTGAAGCTTTCTTT
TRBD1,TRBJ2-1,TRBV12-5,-,CASGLDLQGTEQFF,TGTGCTAGTGGTTTGGACCTACAGGGGACTGAGCAGTTCTTC
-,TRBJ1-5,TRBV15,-,CATSRETFSNQPQHF,TGTGCCACCAGCAGAGAAACATTTAGCAATCAGCCCCAGCATTTT
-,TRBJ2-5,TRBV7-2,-,CASSLMRGRETQYF,TGTGCCAGCAGCTTAATGCGGGGTAGAGAGACCCAGTACTTC
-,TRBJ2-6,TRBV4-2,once,CASSLGEGVSGANVLTF,TGTGCCAGCAGCCTCGGCGAAGGGGTCTCTGGGGCCAACGTCCTGACTTTC
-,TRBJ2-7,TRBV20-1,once,CSARSTYEQYF,TGCAGTGCTAGATCCACCTACGAGCAGTACTTC
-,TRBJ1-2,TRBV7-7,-,CASSLFGISYYTF,TGTGCCAGCAGCCTATTTGGGATATCCTACTACACCTTC
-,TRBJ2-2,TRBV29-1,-,CSVEGPTGRLAGELFF,TGCAGCGTTGAAGGACCTACAGGACGGTTGGCCGGGGAGCTGTTTTTT
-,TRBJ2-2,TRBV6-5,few,CASSGDSNTGELFF,TGTGCCAGCAGTGGGGACTCTAACACCGGGGAGCTGTTTTTT
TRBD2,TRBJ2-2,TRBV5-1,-,CASSLAGVNTGELFF,TGCGCCAGCAGCTTAGCGGGGGTGAACACCGGGGAGCTGTTTTTT
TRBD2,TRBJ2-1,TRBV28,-,CASSLDGTSGVNEQFF,TGTGCCAGCAGTTTAGACGGTACTAGCGGGGTCAATGAGCAGTTCTTC
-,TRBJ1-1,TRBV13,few,CASSLMDTEAFF,TGTGCCAGCAGCTTAATGGACACTGAAGCTTTCTTT
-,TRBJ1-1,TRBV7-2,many,CASSPEMNTEAFF,TGTGCCAGCAGCCCAGAGATGAACACTGAAGCTTTCTTT
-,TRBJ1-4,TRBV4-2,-,CASSQEGQGGNEKLFF,TGTGCCAGCAGCCAAGAAGGGCAAGGGGGTAATGAAAAACTGTTTTTT
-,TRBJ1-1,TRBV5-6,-,CASSLVAGFEAFF,TGTGCCAGCAGCTTGGTCGCCGGATTTGAAGCTTTCTTT
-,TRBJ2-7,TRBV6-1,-,CASSEASSRGRVNEQYF,TGTGCCAGCAGTGAAGCCTCTTCACGGGGGCGCGTGAACGAGCAGTACTTC
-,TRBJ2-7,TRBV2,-,CASSYGKISYEQYF,TGTGCCAGCAGTTACGGGAAAATCTCCTACGAGCAGTACTTC
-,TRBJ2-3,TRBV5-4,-,CASSPGGSGTDTQYF,TGTGCCAGCAGCCCAGGGGGGTCTGGCACAGATACGCAGTATTTT
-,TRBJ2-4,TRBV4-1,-,CASSQDRGKDIQYF,TGCGCCAGCAGCCAAGATAGGGGGAAGGACATTCAGTACTTC
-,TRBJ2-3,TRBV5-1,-,CASSRRGYSYNTDTQYF,TGCGCCAGCAGCCGAAGGGGCTACTCCTATAACACAGATACGCAGTATTTT
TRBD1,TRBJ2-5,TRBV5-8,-,CASSLGDRGQETQYF,TGTGCCAGCAGCTTGGGGGACAGGGGGCAAGAGACCCAGTACTTC
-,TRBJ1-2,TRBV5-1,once,CASSPEAGRNYGYTF,TGCGCCAGCAGCCCGGAGGCGGGCAGGAACTATGGCTACACCTTC
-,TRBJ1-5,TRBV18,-,CASSPLQNGDQPQHF,TGTGCCAGCTCACCGCTACAGAACGGTGATCAGCCCCAGCATTTT
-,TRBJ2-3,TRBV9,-,CASSPRRGVEDTQYF,TGTGCCAGCAGCCCCCGGAGGGGGGTAGAGGATACGCAGTATTTT
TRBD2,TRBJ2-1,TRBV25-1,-,CASCRSGSNEQFF,TGTGCCAGTTGTCGTAGCGGGAGCAATGAGCAGTTCTTC
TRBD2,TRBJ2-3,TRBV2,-,CASSGSGLASDTQYF,TGTGCCAGCAGTGGATCGGGACTAGCTTCAGATACGCAGTATTTT